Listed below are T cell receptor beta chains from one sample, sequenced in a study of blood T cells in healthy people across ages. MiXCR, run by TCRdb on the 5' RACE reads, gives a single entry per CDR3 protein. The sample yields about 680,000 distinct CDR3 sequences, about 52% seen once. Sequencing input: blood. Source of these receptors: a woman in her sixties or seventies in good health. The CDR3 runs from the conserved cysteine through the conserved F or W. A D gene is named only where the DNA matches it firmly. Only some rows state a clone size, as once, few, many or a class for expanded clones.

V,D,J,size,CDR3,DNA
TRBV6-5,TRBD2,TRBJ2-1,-,CASSQTSGRGNEQFF,TGTGCCAGCAGCCAGACTAGCGGGAGGGGTAATGAGCAGTTCTTC
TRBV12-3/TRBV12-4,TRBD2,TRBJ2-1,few,CASSSLAGYSNEQFF,TGTGCCAGCAGCTCACTAGCGGGATATAGTAATGAGCAGTTCTTC
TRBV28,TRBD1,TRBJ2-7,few,CASSSGTATGYEQYF,TGTGCCAGCAGTTCTGGGACAGCCACCGGCTACGAGCAGTACTTC
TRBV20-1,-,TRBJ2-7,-,CSAEGSASSYNEQYF,TGCAGTGCTGAGGGCTCGGCCAGCTCCTACAATGAGCAGTACTTC
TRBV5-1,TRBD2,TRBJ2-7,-,CASRKGLAGHEQYF,TGCGCCAGCAGAAAGGGACTAGCGGGACACGAGCAGTACTTC
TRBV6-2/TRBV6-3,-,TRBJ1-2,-,CASLPDGGQGYTF,TGTGCCAGCCTACCCGACGGTGGACAGGGCTACACCTTC
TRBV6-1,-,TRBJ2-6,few,CASSEVVRVSGANVLTF,TGTGCCAGCAGTGAAGTGGTTCGGGTCTCTGGGGCCAACGTCCTGACTTTC
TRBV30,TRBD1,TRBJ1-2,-,CAWSWGQGSNYGYTF,TGTGCCTGGAGTTGGGGACAGGGGTCGAACTATGGCTACACCTTC
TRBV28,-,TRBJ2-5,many,CASSSGGRWEQYF,TGTGCCAGCAGTTCCGGGGGACGGTGGGAGCAGTACTTC
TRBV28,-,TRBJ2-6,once,CASSPTGRTSGANVLTF,TGTGCCAGCAGCCCGACCGGGCGAACCTCTGGGGCCAACGTCCTGACTTTC
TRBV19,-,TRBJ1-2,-,CASSIADGNGYTF,TGTGCCAGTAGTATCGCGGACGGAAATGGCTACACCTTC
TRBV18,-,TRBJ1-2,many,CASSPDSYGYTF,TGTGCCAGCAGCCCAGACAGCTATGGCTACACCTTC
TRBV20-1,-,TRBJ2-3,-,CSASPSPDTQYF,TGCAGTGCTAGTCCTAGCCCAGATACGCAGTATTTT
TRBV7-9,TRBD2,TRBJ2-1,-,CASTPSGRAGEGEQFF,TGTGCCAGCACCCCAAGCGGGCGAGCGGGAGAAGGTGAGCAGTTCTTC
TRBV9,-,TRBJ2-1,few,CASSGRYSSYNEQFF,TGTGCCAGCAGCGGAAGATACAGCTCCTACAATGAGCAGTTCTTC
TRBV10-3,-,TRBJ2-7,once,CAITAEDINEQYF,TGTGCCATCACTGCGGAAGATATCAACGAGCAGTACTTC
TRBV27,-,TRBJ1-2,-,CASSLPGRRGYTF,TGTGCCAGCAGTCTCCCCGGAAGAAGGGGCTACACCTTC
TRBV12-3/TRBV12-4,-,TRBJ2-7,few,CASSPGVAVGEQYF,TGTGCCAGCAGTCCGGGGGTCGCCGTTGGCGAGCAGTACTTC
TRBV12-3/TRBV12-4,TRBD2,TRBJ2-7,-,CASSPMVAGVRYF,TGTGCCAGCAGTCCGATGGTAGCGGGAGTTCGGTACTTC
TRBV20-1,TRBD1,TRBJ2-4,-,CSASPTGSKNIQYF,TGCAGTGCTAGCCCGACAGGGTCCAAAAACATTCAGTACTTC
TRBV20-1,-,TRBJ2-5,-,CSAPGLRETQYF,TGCAGTGCCCCGGGGTTGCGAGAGACCCAGTACTTC
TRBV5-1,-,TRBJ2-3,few,CASSLVSLDTQYF,TGCGCCAGCAGCTTGGTTTCGTTGGATACGCAGTATTTT